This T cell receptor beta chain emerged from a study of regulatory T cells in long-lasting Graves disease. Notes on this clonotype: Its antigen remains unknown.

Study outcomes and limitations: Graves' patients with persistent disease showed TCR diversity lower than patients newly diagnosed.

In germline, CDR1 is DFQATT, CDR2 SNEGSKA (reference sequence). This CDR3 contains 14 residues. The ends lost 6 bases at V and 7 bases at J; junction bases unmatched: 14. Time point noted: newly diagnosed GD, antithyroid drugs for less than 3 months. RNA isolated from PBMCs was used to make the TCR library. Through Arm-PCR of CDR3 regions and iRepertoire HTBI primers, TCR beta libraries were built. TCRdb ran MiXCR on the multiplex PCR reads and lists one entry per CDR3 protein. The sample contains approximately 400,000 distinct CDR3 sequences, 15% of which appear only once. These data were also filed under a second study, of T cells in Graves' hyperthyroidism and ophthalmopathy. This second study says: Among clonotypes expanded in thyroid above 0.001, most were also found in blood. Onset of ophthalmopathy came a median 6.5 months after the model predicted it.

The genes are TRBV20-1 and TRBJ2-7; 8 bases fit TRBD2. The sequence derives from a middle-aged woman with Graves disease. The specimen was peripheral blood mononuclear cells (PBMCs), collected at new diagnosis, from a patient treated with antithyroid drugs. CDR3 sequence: CSAGASGGPREQYF. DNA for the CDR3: TGCAGTGCCGGCGCCTCGGGAGGGCCGCGTGAGCAGTACTTC.